The 7 T cell receptor beta chains presented below share a single source sample, sequenced in a study of T cells after yellow fever vaccination. TCRdb processed the 5' RACE reads anew with MiXCR; each CDR3 protein has one entry. The sample gives 400,000 or so distinct CDR3 sequences, roughly 20% of which show up once; over 15% is in the top ten. The material sequenced was PBMCs, taken before the yellow fever booster vaccination. The receptors originated from a man younger than 35 who received the YFV17D yellow fever vaccine.

There are a few counts of this clonotype. The gene calls are TRBV9 and TRBJ1-1; 7 nucleotides agree with TRBD1. Germline lookup yields CDR1 SGDLS and CDR2 YYNGEE. This CDR3 has 16 residues. Trimming took 3 bases from V and 3 from J; bases not matched to a gene: 11. DNA of the CDR3: TGTGCCAGCAGCGCGTTGGGGGGGACAGCTTACACTGAAGCTTTCTTT. This gives the protein CASSALGGTAYTEAFF.

Many counts were recorded for this clonotype. The gene calls are TRBV7-6 and TRBJ1-1; no clear D. The germline V and J ends were trimmed by 2 bases and 1 base, with 11 bases remaining between them. The CDR3 is 15 residues long. Germline loops: CDR1 SGHVS, CDR2 FNYEAQ. The CDR3 reads CASSLFETRNTEAFF. Here the CDR3 DNA reads TGTGCCAGCAGCTTATTCGAGACGAGGAACACTGAAGCTTTCTTT. Full variable domain (outside the CDR3, taken from reference TRBV7-6 and TRBJ1-1): GAGVSQSPRYKVTKRGQDVALRCDPISGHVSLYWYRQALGQGPEFLTYFNYEAQQDKSGLPNDRFSAERPEGSISTLTIQRTEQRDSAMYRCASSLFETRNTEAFFGQGTRLTVV.

CDR3 bases: TGCGCCAGCAGCTACGGGACAGGGAATAACAATGAGCAGTTCTTC. The encoded protein is CASSYGTGNNNEQFF. The rearrangement links TRBV4-1 to TRBJ2-1; 9 positions match TRBD1. V lost 5 bases to trimming and J lost 5 bases; unmatched junction nucleotides: 7. The CDR3 covers 15 residues. CDR1 is MGHRA and CDR2 is YSYEKL in the germline V gene.

V usage is TRBV5-1 and J usage is TRBJ2-3, with unresolved D. V was pared by 9 bases and J by 1 base, with 18 bases between. The V gene's germline CDR1 is SGHRS and CDR2 YFSETQ. There are 15 residues in the CDR3. The CDR3 region is CATARTVGGTDTQYF. In DNA, the CDR3 is TGCGCCACTGCCCGGACGGTGGGTGGCACAGATACGCAGTATTTT. The full variable domain, in which reference TRBV5-1 and TRBJ2-3 provide the parts outside the CDR3, is KAGVTQTPRYLIKTRGQQVTLSCSPISGHRSVSWYQQTPGQGLQFLFEYFSETQRNKGNFPGRFSGRQFSNSRSEMNVSTLELGDSALYLCATARTVGGTDTQYFGPGTRLTVL.

This clonotype was counted a few times. The chain has TRBV6-5 and TRBJ2-2, with D hard to call. The CDR3 is 13 residues long. The V end lost 5 bases, the J end lost 7 bases, and 11 bases lay between the germline ends. CDR1 and CDR2 from the germline V gene are MNHEY and SVGAGI. Written as DNA, the CDR3 is TGTGCCAGCAGTCCCCCTTTGGACGGGGAGCTGTTTTTT. It specifies CASSPPLDGELFF.

This clonotype appeared a few times. The chain recombines TRBV5-1 with TRBJ2-5; D may be TRBD1 (5 bases). Trimming shortened V by 4 bases and J by 1 base, and 11 bases separated the two germline ends. The CDR3 runs to 14 residues. Germline CDR1 reads SGHRS; CDR2 reads YFSETQ. The chain's CDR3 is CASSARRAQETQYF. For the CDR3, the DNA is TGCGCCAGCAGCGCCCGCAGGGCCCAAGAGACCCAGTACTTC.

This clonotype appeared a few times. The chain employs TRBV20-1 and TRBJ2-1; D might be TRBD2 (7 bases). Germline V gene sequence: CDR1 DFQATT, CDR2 SNEGSKA (reference sequence). Trimming took off 8 bases at V and 6 bases at J, with 20 bases between the two ends. The CDR3 loop spans 14 amino acids. The CDR3 sequence is CSFVAGAGSNEQFF. Written as DNA, the CDR3 is TGCAGTTTCGTCGCGGGGGCCGGGTCCAATGAGCAGTTCTTC.